This TCR beta chain came from a study of T cell responses to AZD1222 COVID-19 vaccine. Study details: Investigators merged groups given second doses at roughly 4 or roughly 12 weeks.

Generated by immunoSEQ multiplex PCR, the TCRdb table keeps only in-frame clones and is missing some. The table records about 90,000 clones, roughly 86% of them present only once. A word on this clone: Its target is unknown.

Study-wide points: Spike-specific TCR breadth and depth were elevated following two AZD1222 doses. Only after the peak T cell response were repertoires sampled. Mostly white British, mostly female donors; authors suggested clonal diversity may be underestimated.

This specimen consisted of peripheral blood, obtained on day 0 of AZD1222 vaccination. The sequence was obtained from an adult in good health.

The CDR3 here is CASALRRDYGYTF. The CDR3 nucleotides are TGTGCCAGCGCTCTCCGGCGCGACTATGGCTACACCTTC. This chain connects TRBV5-6 to TRBJ1-2, with D hard to call. The germline CDR1 and CDR2 sequences are SGHDT and YYEEEE. The CDR3 has 13 residues. Trimming removed 7 bases from V and 3 bases from J, with 13 bases in between.